The 11 T cell receptor beta chains in this list originate from one sample, sequenced in a study of cytomegalovirus exposure and HLA in healthy donors. It was with 60 Vbeta and 13 Jbeta primers that the PCR ran. Measured with immunoSEQ multiplex PCR; TCRdb has only the in-frame clones, and not every one. Found here are under 200,000 clones, around 86% of them singletons; the top ten hold less than 7%. Sample: PBMCs. These TCRs come from a middle-aged man in good health and CMV-seropositive.

About this clone: Sequence at one end of the junction differs from germline and may be a read error. The chain is built from TRBV7-9 and TRBJ1-6; D not resolved. CDR1 is SEHNR and CDR2 is FQNEAQ in the germline V gene (reference sequence). The CDR3 runs to 12 residues. CDR3 coding DNA: TGTTCCAGCAGCCCTCCGAATTCACCCCTCCACTTT. This encodes CSSSPPNSPLHF.

This sequence joins TRBV4-2 and TRBJ1-2; perhaps TRBD1 as D (6 bases). Germline CDR1 reads LGHNA; CDR2 reads YNFKEQ. The CDR3 contains 15 residues. Trimming cost V 0 bases and J 4 bases, with 12 bases left between them. The CDR3: CASSQESKGGYGYTF. DNA for the CDR3: TGTGCCAGCAGCCAAGAGTCCAAAGGGGGCTATGGCTACACCTTC.

The chain has TRBV5-6 and TRBJ1-2; D unresolved. Per the germline V gene, CDR1 is SGHDT and CDR2 is YYEEEE. The CDR3 runs 14 residues. Between the trimmed V and J ends, which lost 5 bases and 8 bases, there was a span of 19 bases. CDR3 bases: TGTGCCAGCAGTTTTGATCTGGCGCCGGGGGGCTACACCTTC. Translation gives CASSFDLAPGGYTF.

The rearrangement uses TRBV18 and TRBJ2-5; 7 nucleotides agree with TRBD1. CDR1 and CDR2 from the germline V gene are KGHSH and LQKENI. V was pared by 1 base and J by 1 base, with 3 bases of the junction left unmatched. This CDR3 has 15 amino acids. The CDR3 DNA is TGTGCCAGCTCACCACTGACAGGGATCCAAGAGACCCAGTACTTC. Encoded protein: CASSPLTGIQETQYF. The full variable domain, its missing parts supplied by reference TRBV18 and TRBJ2-5, is NAGVMQNPRHLVRRRGQEARLRCSPMKGHSHVYWYRQLPEEGLKFMVYLQKENIIDESGMPKERFSAEFPKEGPSILRIQQVVRGDSAAYFCASSPLTGIQETQYFGPGTRLLVL.

J is TRBJ1-3 and V is TRBV10-3; weak D call: TRBD1 (5 bases). CDR1 is ENHRY and CDR2 is SYGVKD in the germline V gene. CDR3 size: 13 residues. The DNA of the CDR3 is TGTGGTTGCCAGGGAGGGGCTGGAAACACCATATATTTT. It translates to CGCQGGAGNTIYF.

This chain joins TRBV14 and TRBJ1-1, with 7 bases fitting TRBD1. This CDR3 is built from 16 residues. V lost 1 base to trimming and J lost 1 base; unmatched junction nucleotides: 6. Per the germline V gene, CDR1 is SGHDN and CDR2 is FVKESK. The CDR3 nucleotides read TGTGCCAGCAGCCAAGGCTTCAGGGGGGCGAACACTGAAGCTTTCTTT. This sequence encodes CASSQGFRGANTEAFF.

This clone was detected once. The chain is built from TRBV10-3 and TRBJ1-1; D possibly corresponds to TRBD1 (6 bases). The length of the CDR3 is 13 residues. V dropped 6 bases and J dropped 3 bases, with 11 bases sitting between them. Germline V gene lookup returns CDR1 ENHRY and CDR2 SYGVKD. The CDR3, as DNA: TGTGCCATCAGGGCAGGGGTTTACACTGAAGCTTTCTTT. It is translated as CAIRAGVYTEAFF.

The rearrangement joins TRBV5-4 to TRBJ1-1, with TRBD1 identical over 7 bases. Germline assignment: CDR1 SGHNT and CDR2 YYREEE (reference sequence). V gave up 0 bases and J gave up 5 bases; unmatched junction bases: 7. The CDR3 has 15 residues. The CDR3 DNA reads as TGTGCCAGCAGCTTGGGGAGGCAGGGGGTAACTGAAGCTTTCTTT. It specifies CASSLGRQGVTEAFF. The full variable domain, in which reference TRBV5-4 and TRBJ1-1 provide the parts outside the CDR3, is ETGVTQSPTHLIKTRGQQVTLRCSSQSGHNTVSWYQQALGQGPQFIFQYYREEENGRGNFPPRFSGLQFPNYSSELNVNALELDDSALYLCASSLGRQGVTEAFFGQGTRLTVV.

The chain links TRBV2 to TRBJ2-3, with 7 bases matching TRBD2. Germline CDR1 and CDR2: SNHLY and FYNNEI. The CDR3 totals 15 residues. V lost 5 bases, J lost 1 base, and 6 bases stayed unmatched. The CDR3 DNA follows: TGTGCCAGCAGTCAACGTCGGGGGGGCACAGATACGCAGTATTTT. Translating it yields CASSQRRGGTDTQYF. Filled out from reference TRBV2 and TRBJ2-3, the complete variable domain reads EPEVTQTPSHQVTQMGQEVILRCVPISNHLYFYWYRQILGQKVEFLVSFYNNEISEKSEIFDDQFSVERPDGSNFTLKIRSTKLEDSAMYFCASSQRRGGTDTQYFGPGTRLTVL.

This clone showed up just a few times. The V call is TRBV11-2, the J call TRBJ2-7; TRBD2 matches at 8 bases. The CDR3 consists of 16 residues. V shed 2 bases and J 4 bases; nucleotides not matched to a gene: 10. Germline CDR1 and CDR2: SGHAT and FQNNGV. The CDR3 DNA follows: TGTGCCAGCAGCTTAAGACCCAGCGGGGGAATTTACGAGCAGTACTTC. The encoded protein is CASSLRPSGGIYEQYF.

This chain uses TRBV30 with TRBJ1-1; 8 bases align to TRBD1. CDR1 and CDR2 from the germline V gene are GTSNPN and SVGIG (reference sequence). The CDR3 runs to 19 residues. After removal of 2 bases from V and 5 bases from J, the junction contained 22 bases not matched to a gene. DNA of the CDR3: TGTGCCTGGAGTCCCCTGGTTTCACCGGGACAGGTTGCATGGACTGAAGCTTTCTTT. It encodes CAWSPLVSPGQVAWTEAFF.